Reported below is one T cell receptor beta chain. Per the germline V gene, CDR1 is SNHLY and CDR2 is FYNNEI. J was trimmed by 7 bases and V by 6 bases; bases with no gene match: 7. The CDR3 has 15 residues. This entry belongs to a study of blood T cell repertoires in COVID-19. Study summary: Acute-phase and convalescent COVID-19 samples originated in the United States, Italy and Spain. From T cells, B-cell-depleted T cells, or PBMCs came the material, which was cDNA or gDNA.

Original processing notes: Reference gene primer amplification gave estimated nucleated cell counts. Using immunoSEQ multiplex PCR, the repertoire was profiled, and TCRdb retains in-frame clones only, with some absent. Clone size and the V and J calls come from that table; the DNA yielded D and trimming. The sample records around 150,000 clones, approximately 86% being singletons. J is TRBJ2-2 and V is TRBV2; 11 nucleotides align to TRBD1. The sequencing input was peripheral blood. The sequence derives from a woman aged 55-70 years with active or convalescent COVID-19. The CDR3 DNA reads TGTGCCAGCAGCCTTCGGGGACAGGGGGACGGGGAGCTGTTTTTT. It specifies CASSLRGQGDGELFF.